This section outlines one T cell receptor (beta chain) sequence together with its context. Time point: after neoadjuvant nivolumab, at surgical resection. The data stem from a study of neoadjuvant anti-PD-1 for oral cavity cancer. Study at large: Around day 43, patients without progression received a fourth nivolumab dose before surgery.

Repertoires were generated with immunoSEQ multiplex PCR, while TCRdb's copy carries only in-frame clones and drops some. The sample lists about 42,000 clones; 60% to 80% were seen once. The germline V gene encodes CDR1 SNHLY and CDR2 FYNNEI. Trimming took off 1 base at V and 2 bases at J, with 5 bases between the two ends. The CDR3 covers 13 residues. This clonotype originated in a person aged 40-85 years with oral cavity squamous cell carcinoma. The sample here was PBMCs, taken after nivolumab (anti-PD-1) treatment. The chain employs TRBV2 and TRBJ1-2, with D unclear. The CDR3 bases are TGTGCCAGCAGTGAAGGGGCAAACTATGGCTACACCTTC. Translated, it gives CASSEGANYGYTF.